Presented here are 9 T cell receptor beta chains from one specimen sequenced in a study of neurological immune-mediated disorders. In TCRdb, the 5' RACE reads were re-called with MiXCR into one record per CDR3 protein. The table has tens of thousands of distinct CDR3 sequences, approximately 3.9% seen once. Sequenced sample: PBMCs. Receptors originate from a young man with multiple sclerosis.

This clonotype was seen at least ten times. The rearrangement links TRBV29-1 to TRBJ2-7; the D gene is possibly TRBD1 (6 bases). The CDR3 sequence is 15 residues long. Germline CDR1 SQVTM, CDR2 ANQGSEA. The V and J ends lost 4 bases and 2 bases respectively, with 18 bases between them. Written as DNA, the CDR3 is TGCAGCGTTGCGGACAGCACACGGAAACCCTACGAGCAGTACTTC. Its translation is CSVADSTRKPYEQYF.

Concerning this clonotype itself: This sequence may be a read error, since a much larger clone differs from it by one base. The conserved phenylalanine or tryptophan is not found at the CDR3 terminus, so this likely reflects a read error. The chain is built from TRBV16 and TRBJ2-7, with D hard to call. Germline values: CDR1 KGHSY, CDR2 FQNENV. V lost 3 bases and J 0 bases, leaving 3 bases between the germline ends. The CDR3 length is 12 residues. The CDR3 reads CASSQNSYEQYL. The CDR3 DNA sequence: TGTGCCAGCAGCCAGAACTCCTACGAGCAGTACCTC.

Only a few counts were recorded for this clonotype. The chain employs TRBV20-1 and TRBJ2-1; TRBD1 matches at 8 bases. The trim removed 6 bases at V and 4 bases at J, leaving 11 bases unmatched. Looked up from germline, CDR1 is DFQATT and CDR2 is SNEGSKA (reference sequence). The length of the CDR3 is 15 residues. The CDR3 region is CSAATGGSRYNEQFF. CDR3 in DNA: TGCAGTGCGGCCACAGGGGGATCGAGGTACAATGAGCAGTTCTTC.

This clonotype was recorded at least ten times. V gene TRBV29-1 combines with J gene TRBJ1-1, with D hard to call. CDR3 length equals 14 residues. Trimming removed 4 bases from V and 1 base from J, with 13 bases in between. Germline CDR1 SQVTM, CDR2 ANQGSEA. CDR3 sequence (DNA): TGCAGCGTTGTAGGTCGGACTCGGAACACTGAAGCTTTCTTT. Translated, it gives CSVVGRTRNTEAFF.

This clonotype was observed at least ten times. CDR3 nucleotide sequence: TGTGCCAGCAGCCCACTAGCGGGAGCCTACAATGAGCAGTTCTTC. Its translation is CASSPLAGAYNEQFF. This chain joins TRBV6-4 and TRBJ2-1; TRBD2 agrees at 11 bases. CDR1 and CDR2 from the germline V gene are MRHNA and SNTAGT. The CDR3 sequence is 15 residues long. V trimming: 6 bases; J trimming: 2 bases; junction bases outside the gene matches: 3.

This clonotype was counted many times. This chain joins TRBV5-1 and TRBJ1-5, with a possible D match to TRBD1 (6 bases). There are 16 residues in the CDR3. Between the trimmed V and J ends, which lost 6 bases and 12 bases, there was a span of 28 bases. CDR1 SGHRS and CDR2 YFSETQ come from the germline V gene. The CDR3, as DNA: TGCGCCAGCAAGGGGACCATGGGGGGCCACGGCCGCCTCCAGCATTTT. Translation: CASKGTMGGHGRLQHF.

Details on this clonotype: No conserved phenylalanine or tryptophan is present at the end of the CDR3, so a read error is the likely explanation. The chain is built from TRBV20-1 and TRBJ2-4; tentatively, D is TRBD1 (6 bases). Germline loops: CDR1 DFQATT, CDR2 SNEGSKA (reference sequence). Deletions cut 7 bases from V and 0 bases from J, with 10 bases between. The CDR3 spans 13 residues. DNA for the CDR3: TGCAGTGGACAGGATCTAGCCAAAAACATTCAGTACAAC. This sequence encodes CSGQDLAKNIQYN.

This clonotype appeared many times. This chain uses TRBV3-1 with TRBJ1-2, with 10 bases that match TRBD1. Germline V gives CDR1 LGHDT, CDR2 YNNKEL (reference sequence). CDR3 length equals 15 residues. The V gene end was trimmed by 3 bases and the J gene end by 2 bases; junction bases not matched to a gene: 3. CDR3 in amino acids: CASSQTGGINYGYTF. CDR3 DNA sequence: TGTGCCAGCAGCCAGACAGGGGGCATCAACTATGGCTACACCTTC.

This clonotype was detected ten times or more. The J gene is TRBJ1-1, the V gene TRBV27; the D gene is possibly TRBD1 (6 bases). The CDR3 runs to 12 residues. V was cut by 6 bases and J by 11 bases, with 16 bases left in between. Germline V CDR1 and CDR2: MNHEY, SMNVEV (reference sequence). This CDR3 reads CASREGGGSAFF. DNA of the CDR3: TGTGCCAGCAGGGAGGGGGGTGGCTCGGCTTTCTTT.